This T cell receptor beta chain was identified during a study of control samples from healthy donors and cancer patients. TCRdb keeps only in-frame clones here, not all; method: immunoSEQ multiplex PCR. The data contain tens of thousands of clones, almost 85% of them singletons. Looked up from germline, CDR1 is SGHRS and CDR2 is YFSETQ. V lost 0 bases, J lost 2 bases, and 9 bases lay in between. CDR3 size: 14 residues. Sequencing input: blood. The clonotype comes from a woman aged 55-69 years in good health. The chain uses TRBV5-1 and TRBJ2-7; D gene uncertain. The CDR3: CASSLDPTAYEQYF. The CDR3, as DNA: TGCGCCAGCAGCTTGGACCCCACAGCCTACGAGCAGTACTTC.